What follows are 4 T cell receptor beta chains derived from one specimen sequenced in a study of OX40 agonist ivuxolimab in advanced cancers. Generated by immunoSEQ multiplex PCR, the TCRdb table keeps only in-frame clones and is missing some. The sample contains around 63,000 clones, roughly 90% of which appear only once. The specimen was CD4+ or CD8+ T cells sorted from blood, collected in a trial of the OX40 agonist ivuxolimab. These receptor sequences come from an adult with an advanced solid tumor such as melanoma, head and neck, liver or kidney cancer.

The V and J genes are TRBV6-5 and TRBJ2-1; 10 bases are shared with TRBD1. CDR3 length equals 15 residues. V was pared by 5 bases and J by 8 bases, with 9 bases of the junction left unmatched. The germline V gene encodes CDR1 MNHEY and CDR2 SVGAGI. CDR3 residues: CASSQTGGDVHEQFF. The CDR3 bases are TGTGCCAGCAGTCAGACAGGGGGCGACGTCCATGAGCAGTTCTTC.

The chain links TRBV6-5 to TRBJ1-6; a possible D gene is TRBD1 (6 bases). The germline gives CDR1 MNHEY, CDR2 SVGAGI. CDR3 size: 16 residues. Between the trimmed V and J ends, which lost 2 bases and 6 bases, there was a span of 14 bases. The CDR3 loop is CASSYQPGVSNSPLHF. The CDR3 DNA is TGTGCCAGCAGTTACCAGCCAGGGGTTAGTAATTCACCCCTCCACTTT.

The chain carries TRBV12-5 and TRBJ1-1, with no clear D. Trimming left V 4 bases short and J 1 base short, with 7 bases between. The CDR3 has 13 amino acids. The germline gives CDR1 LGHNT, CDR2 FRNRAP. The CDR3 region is CASGSTENTEAFF. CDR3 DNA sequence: TGTGCTAGTGGTTCCACAGAGAACACTGAAGCTTTCTTT.

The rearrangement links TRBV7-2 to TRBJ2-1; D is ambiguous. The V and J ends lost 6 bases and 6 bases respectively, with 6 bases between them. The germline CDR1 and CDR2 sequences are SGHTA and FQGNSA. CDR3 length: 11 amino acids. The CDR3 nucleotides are TGTGCCAGCAGAAGAGGCAATGAGCAGTTCTTC. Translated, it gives CASRRGNEQFF.